The entry below gives a single T cell receptor beta chain sequence along with its context. The data were obtained in a study of technical replicates of blood from several donors. Produced via immunoSEQ multiplex PCR; TCRdb's table is partial and in-frame only. The data contain about 62,000 clones, roughly nine tenths of them seen just once; the ten biggest clones take up 4.8%. This CDR3 comprises 14 residues. With V trimmed by 6 bases and J by 8 bases, 6 bases remained unmatched. Germline values: CDR1 MNHNS, CDR2 SASEGT. The receptor was derived from a human donor in good health. Some clones in this sample may be carry-over from other donors' samples. The material sequenced was PBMCs. The chain combines TRBV6-1 with TRBJ1-6, with 8 bases identical to TRBD1. CDR3 protein: CASSQDRGHSPLHF. The CDR3 DNA follows: TGTGCCAGCAGCCAAGACAGGGGTCATTCACCCCTCCACTTT.